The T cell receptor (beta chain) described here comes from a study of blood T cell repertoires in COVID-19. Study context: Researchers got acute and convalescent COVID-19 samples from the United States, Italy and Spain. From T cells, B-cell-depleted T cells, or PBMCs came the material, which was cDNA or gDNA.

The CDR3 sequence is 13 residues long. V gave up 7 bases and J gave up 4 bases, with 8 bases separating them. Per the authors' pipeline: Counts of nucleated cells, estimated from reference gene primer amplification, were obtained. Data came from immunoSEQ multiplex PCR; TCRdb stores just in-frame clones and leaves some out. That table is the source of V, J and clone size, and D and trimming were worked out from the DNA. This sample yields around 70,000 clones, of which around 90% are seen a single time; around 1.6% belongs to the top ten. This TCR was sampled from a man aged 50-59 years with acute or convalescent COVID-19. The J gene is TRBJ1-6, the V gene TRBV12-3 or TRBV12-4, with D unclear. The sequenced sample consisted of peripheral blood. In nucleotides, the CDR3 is TGTGCCAGCAATACAGAGTATAATTCACCCCTCCACTTT. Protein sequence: CASNTEYNSPLHF.